This section outlines one T cell receptor beta chain sequence together with its context. V trimming: 4 bases; J trimming: 8 bases; junction bases outside the gene matches: 11. The V gene's germline CDR1 is MGHRA and CDR2 YSYEKL. There are 17 residues in the CDR3. The data were produced by immunoSEQ multiplex PCR, yet TCRdb's version contains in-frame clones alone and is incomplete. The sample lists 300,000 to 400,000 clones; around 87% were seen once. The source of the sample is a study of Ad26.COV2.S vaccination and SARS-CoV-2 variants. The treatment: some 20 received Ad26.COV2.S at low or high dose, single or two shots; about 5 received placebo; per-sample allocation not given. The study sampled participants on day 63 after the first vaccine or placebo injection.

This receptor was identified in a person aged 18-60 years who received the Ad26.COV2.S COVID-19 vaccine or a placebo. The sequences come from peripheral blood, collected in a trial of Ad26.COV2.S vaccine versus placebo. V usage is TRBV4-1 and J usage is TRBJ2-1; 13 bases line up with TRBD2. DNA for the CDR3: TGCGCCAGCAGCCCAATCCCCGGGACTAGCGGGGTGGATGAGCAGTTCTTC. This gives the protein CASSPIPGTSGVDEQFF.